This TCR beta chain is from a study of T cell responses to AZD1222 COVID-19 vaccine. Looking at the study overall: Second doses at about 4 or about 12 weeks were pooled. Study conclusions and caveats: Only after the peak T cell response were repertoires sampled. Unmutated variant regions reportedly attract nearly half of all spike-specific TCRs. The study found Spike-specific TCR breadth and depth rose after two AZD1222 doses.

Remarks on this clone: The target antigen is unknown.

Assay: immunoSEQ multiplex PCR; the TCRdb copy retains only in-frame clones and omits some. This table has about 120,000 clones, almost 90% appearing once. The V and J ends lost 1 base and 5 bases respectively, with 11 bases between them. Germline loops: CDR1 LNHDA, CDR2 SQIVND (reference sequence). The CDR3 runs to 14 residues. This sequence joins TRBV19 and TRBJ1-2; D might be TRBD1 (5 bases). Sequencing was performed on peripheral blood, taken on day 0 of AZD1222 vaccination. This TCR was sampled from an adult in good health. The DNA of the CDR3 is TGTGCCAGTAGTATAGGAACAGGAGCATATGGCTACACCTTC. Amino acid sequence: CASSIGTGAYGYTF.